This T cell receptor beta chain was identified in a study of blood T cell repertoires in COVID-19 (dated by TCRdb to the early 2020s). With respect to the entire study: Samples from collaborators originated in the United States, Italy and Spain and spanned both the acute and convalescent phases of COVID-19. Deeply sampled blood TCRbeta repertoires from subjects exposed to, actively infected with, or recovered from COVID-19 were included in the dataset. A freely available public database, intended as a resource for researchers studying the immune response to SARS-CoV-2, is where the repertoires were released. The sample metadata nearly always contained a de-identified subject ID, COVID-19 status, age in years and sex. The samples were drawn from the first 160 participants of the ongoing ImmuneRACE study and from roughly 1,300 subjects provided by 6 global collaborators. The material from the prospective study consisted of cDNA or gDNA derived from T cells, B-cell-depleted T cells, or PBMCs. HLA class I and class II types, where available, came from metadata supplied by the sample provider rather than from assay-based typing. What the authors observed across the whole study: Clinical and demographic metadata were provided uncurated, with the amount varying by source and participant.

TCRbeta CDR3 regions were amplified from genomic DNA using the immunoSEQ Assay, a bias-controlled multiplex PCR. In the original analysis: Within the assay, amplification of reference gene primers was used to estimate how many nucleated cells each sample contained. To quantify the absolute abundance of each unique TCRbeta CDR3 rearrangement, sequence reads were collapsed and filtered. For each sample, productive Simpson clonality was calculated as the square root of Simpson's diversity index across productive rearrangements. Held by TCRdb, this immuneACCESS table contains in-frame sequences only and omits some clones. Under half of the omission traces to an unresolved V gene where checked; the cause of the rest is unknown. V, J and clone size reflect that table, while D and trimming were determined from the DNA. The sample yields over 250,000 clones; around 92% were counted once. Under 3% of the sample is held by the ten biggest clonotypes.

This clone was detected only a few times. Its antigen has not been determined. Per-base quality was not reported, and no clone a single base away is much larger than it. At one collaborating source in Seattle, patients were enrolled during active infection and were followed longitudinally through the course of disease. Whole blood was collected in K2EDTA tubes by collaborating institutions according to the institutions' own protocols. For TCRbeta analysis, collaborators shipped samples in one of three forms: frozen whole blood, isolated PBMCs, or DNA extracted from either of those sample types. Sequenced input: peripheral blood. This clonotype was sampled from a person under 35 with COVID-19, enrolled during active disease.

The CDR3 is CASSQAGHQYEQYF. The nucleotides are TGCGCCAGCAGCCAAGCGGGACACCAATACGAGCAGTACTTC. The chain is made from TRBV4-1 and TRBJ2-7; TRBD1 is perhaps the D gene, given 6 matching bases. CDR1 and CDR2 were assigned from the germline V gene as MGHRA and YSYEKL. The V end loses 1 base and the J end loses 4 bases, and a stretch of 11 bases separates them. The CDR3 spans 14 residues, from the cysteine through the phenylalanine. Only the CDR3 portion is preserved as DNA: 42 bases, with reading frame beginning at the first base.